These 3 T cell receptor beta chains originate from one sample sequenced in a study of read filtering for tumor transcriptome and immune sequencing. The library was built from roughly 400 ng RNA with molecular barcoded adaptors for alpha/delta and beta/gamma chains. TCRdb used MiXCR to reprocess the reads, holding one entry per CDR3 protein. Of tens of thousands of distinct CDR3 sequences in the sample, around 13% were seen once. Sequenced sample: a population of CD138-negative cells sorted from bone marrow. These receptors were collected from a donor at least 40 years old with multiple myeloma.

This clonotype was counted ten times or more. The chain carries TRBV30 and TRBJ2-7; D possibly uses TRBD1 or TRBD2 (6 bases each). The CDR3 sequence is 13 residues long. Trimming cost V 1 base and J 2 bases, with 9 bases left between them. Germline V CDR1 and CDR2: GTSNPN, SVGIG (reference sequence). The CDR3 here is CAWSEGGAYEQYF. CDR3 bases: TGTGCCTGGAGTGAGGGGGGCGCCTACGAGCAGTACTTC. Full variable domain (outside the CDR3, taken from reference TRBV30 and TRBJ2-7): SQTIHQWPATLVQPVGSPLSLECTVEGTSNPNLYWYRQAAGRGLQLLFYSVGIGQISSEVPQNLSASRPQDRQFILSSKKLLLSDSGFYLCAWSEGGAYEQYFGPGTRLTVT.

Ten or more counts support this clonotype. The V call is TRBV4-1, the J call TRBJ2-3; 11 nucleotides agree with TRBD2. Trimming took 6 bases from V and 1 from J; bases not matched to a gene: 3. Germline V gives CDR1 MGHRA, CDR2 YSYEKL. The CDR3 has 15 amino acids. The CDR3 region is CASSILAGGTDTQYF. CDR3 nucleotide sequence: TGCGCCAGCAGTATACTAGCGGGAGGCACAGATACGCAGTATTTT.

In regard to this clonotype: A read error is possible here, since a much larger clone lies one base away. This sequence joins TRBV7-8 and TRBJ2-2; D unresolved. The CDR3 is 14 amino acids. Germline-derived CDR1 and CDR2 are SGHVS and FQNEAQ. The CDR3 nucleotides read TGTGCCAGCTGCTTGGCCACTCCCACCGGGGAGCTGTTTTTT. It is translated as CASCLATPTGELFF.